This TCR beta chain was recorded in a study of identical twins. Study-wide results and limits: Low generation probability was overrepresented in out-of-frame alpha sequences shared by twins. Modelling underestimated the level of out-of-frame TCR alpha sharing observed in monozygotic twins. Invariant MAIT and iNKT cells could partly confound zero-insertion analyses. The abundant beta clonotypes from cord blood had fewer insertions, and memory repertoires had none of this.

Germline assignment: CDR1 MGHRA and CDR2 YSYEKL. This CDR3 comprises 17 residues. V lost 1 base and J lost 2; bases outside the gene matches: 8. TCRdb reanalysed the 5' RACE reads using MiXCR and keeps one entry per CDR3 protein. The sample has about 890,000 distinct CDR3 sequences; roughly 12% are singletons. This clonotype was observed a handful of times. What it binds is unknown. These sequences were also reported in another study, on yellow fever vaccine responses in identical twins.

Sequenced input: PBMCs. The TCR originated in a woman aged 18-29 years in good health. The chain combines TRBV4-1 with TRBJ2-5; 9 nucleotides line up with TRBD1. CDR3 in amino acids: CASSQGGSGTGQETQYF. In DNA, the CDR3 is TGCGCCAGCAGCCAAGGAGGGTCCGGGACAGGGCAAGAGACCCAGTACTTC.